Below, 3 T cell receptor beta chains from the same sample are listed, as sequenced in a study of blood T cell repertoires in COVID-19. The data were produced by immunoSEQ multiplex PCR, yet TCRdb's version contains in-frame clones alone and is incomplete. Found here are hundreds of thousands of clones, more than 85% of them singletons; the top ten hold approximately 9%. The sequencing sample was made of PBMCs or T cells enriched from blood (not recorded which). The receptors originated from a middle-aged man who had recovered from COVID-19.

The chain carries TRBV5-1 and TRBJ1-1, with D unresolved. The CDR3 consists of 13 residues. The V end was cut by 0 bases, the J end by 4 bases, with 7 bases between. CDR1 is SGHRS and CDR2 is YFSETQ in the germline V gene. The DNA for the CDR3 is TGCGCCAGCAGCTTGGCCGAGAGCACTGAAGCTTTCTTT. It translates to CASSLAESTEAFF.

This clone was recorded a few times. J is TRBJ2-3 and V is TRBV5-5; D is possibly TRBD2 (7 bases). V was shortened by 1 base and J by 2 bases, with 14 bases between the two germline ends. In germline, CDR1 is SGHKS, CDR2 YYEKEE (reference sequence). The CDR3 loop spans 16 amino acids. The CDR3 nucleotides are TGTGCCAGCAGCTTGATGGAGGGGGGGGTCACAGATACGCAGTATTTT. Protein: CASSLMEGGVTDTQYF.

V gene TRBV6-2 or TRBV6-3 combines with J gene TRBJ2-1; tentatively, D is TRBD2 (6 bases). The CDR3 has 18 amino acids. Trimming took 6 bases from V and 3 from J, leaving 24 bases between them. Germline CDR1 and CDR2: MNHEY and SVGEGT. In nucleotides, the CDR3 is TGTGCCAGCAGCCCTGACTCCCAGGGAGGAAATTTCTACAATGAGCAGTTCTTC. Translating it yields CASSPDSQGGNFYNEQFF.